This T cell receptor (beta chain) is from a study of blood T cell repertoires in COVID-19. At the level of the study: The United States, Italy and Spain provided the acute and convalescent COVID-19 samples. Sources were T cells, B-cell-depleted T cells, or PBMCs; the material itself was cDNA or gDNA.

Original methodology: The authors estimated nucleated cell counts from reference gene primer amplification. Data came from immunoSEQ multiplex PCR; TCRdb stores just in-frame clones and leaves some out. V and J calls and clone size follow that table, whereas D and trimming were derived from the DNA. The table lists tens of thousands of clones, 85% of them singletons. Germline assignment: CDR1 LGHDT and CDR2 YNNKEL (reference sequence). Trimming shortened V by 5 bases and J by 5 bases, and 18 bases separated the two germline ends. The CDR3 consists of 15 residues. The sequence came from a human donor in a cohort sampled during active COVID-19. The rearrangement uses TRBV3-1 (or the pseudogene TRBV3-2) and TRBJ2-5, with TRBD2 as a possible D gene (7 bases). The material sequenced was peripheral blood. The CDR3 DNA sequence: TGTGCCAGCAGCTTCGCGGGGGCCCGGGGGGAGACCCAGTACTTC. This sequence encodes CASSFAGARGETQYF.